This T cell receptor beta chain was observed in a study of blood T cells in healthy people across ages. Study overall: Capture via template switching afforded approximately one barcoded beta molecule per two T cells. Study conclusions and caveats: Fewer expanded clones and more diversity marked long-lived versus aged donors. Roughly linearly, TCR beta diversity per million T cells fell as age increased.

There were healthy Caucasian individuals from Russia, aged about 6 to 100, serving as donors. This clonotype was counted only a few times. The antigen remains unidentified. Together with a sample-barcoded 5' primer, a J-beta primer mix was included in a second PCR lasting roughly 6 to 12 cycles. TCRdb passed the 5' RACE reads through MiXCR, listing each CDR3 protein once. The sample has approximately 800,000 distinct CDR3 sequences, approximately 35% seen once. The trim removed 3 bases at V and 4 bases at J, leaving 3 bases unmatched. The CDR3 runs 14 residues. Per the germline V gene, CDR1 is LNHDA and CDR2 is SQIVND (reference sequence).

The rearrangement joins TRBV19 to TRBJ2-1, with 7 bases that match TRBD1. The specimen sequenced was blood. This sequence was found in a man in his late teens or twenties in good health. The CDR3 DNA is TGTGCCAGTAGTATGGGACAGTCGTACAATGAGCAGTTCTTC. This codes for CASSMGQSYNEQFF.